The 29 T cell receptor beta chains reported below all come from one sample, sequenced in a study of T-cell memory formation after mild COVID-19. TCRdb called the 5' RACE reads again in MiXCR, with one record for every CDR3 protein. The sample consists of a few hundred thousand distinct CDR3 sequences, less than 20% of them appearing once. The sample was PBMCs or a T cell subset sorted from them (not recorded which). These receptor sequences come from a man younger than 35 who had mild COVID-19 (a few samples of this study predate the infection). Cell type and time point are not known.

There are many counts of this clonotype. The CDR3 DNA is TGTGCCAGCAGGATACAAAACACCGGGGAGCTGTTTTTT. This translates into CASRIQNTGELFF. V usage is TRBV6-5 and J usage is TRBJ2-2; D ambiguous. Trimming removed 6 bases from V and 2 bases from J, with 7 bases in between. The CDR3 is 13 residues long. Germline loops: CDR1 MNHEY, CDR2 SVGAGI.

This clonotype was observed a handful of times. The J gene is TRBJ2-5, the V gene TRBV5-1; D is uncertain. The CDR3 has 14 amino acids. V gave up 0 bases and J gave up 3 bases, with 9 bases separating them. The germline V gene has CDR1 SGHRS and CDR2 YFSETQ. DNA of the CDR3: TGCGCCAGCAGCTTGGATGTAGGAGAAGAGACCCAGTACTTC. This codes for CASSLDVGEETQYF.

This clonotype was counted only a few times. The chain couples TRBV7-9 to TRBJ2-1; D is perhaps TRBD1 (5 bases). The CDR3 sequence is 13 residues long. Trimming stripped 1 base from V and 5 bases from J, with 6 bases between. Per germline, CDR1 SEHNR and CDR2 FQNEAQ (reference sequence). The CDR3 nucleotides are TGTGCCAGCAGCTTAGTAGGGGACAATGAGCAGTTCTTC. Translating it yields CASSLVGDNEQFF. Full variable domain (missing parts from reference TRBV7-9 and TRBJ2-1): DTGVSQNPRHKITKRGQNVTFRCDPISEHNRLYWYRQTLGQGPEFLTYFQNEAQLEKSRLLSDRFSAERPKGSFSTLEIQRTEQGDSAMYLCASSLVGDNEQFFGPGTRLTVL.

The rearrangement uses TRBV28 and TRBJ2-7, with TRBD2 matching 8 bases. Trimming removed 8 bases from V and 0 bases from J; junction bases left unmatched: 9. The CDR3 has 15 amino acids. The germline gives CDR1 MDHEN, CDR2 SYDVKM. CDR3 DNA sequence: TGTGCCAGCCGGAGTGGCGGGGGGTACTCCTACGAGCAGTACGTC. This translates into CASRSGGGYSYEQYV.

The DNA for the CDR3 is TGTGCCAGCAGCTTAGGGCCCAACGGCGAGCAGTACTTC. This encodes CASSLGPNGEQYF. The V gene is TRBV7-9, the J gene TRBJ2-7; D unresolved. V lost 1 base to trimming and J lost 6 bases, with 10 bases between them. Germline V CDR1 and CDR2: SEHNR, FQNEAQ (reference sequence). The CDR3 has 13 residues.

This clonotype was detected a few times. V gene TRBV3-1 combines with J gene TRBJ2-1; TRBD2 might be the D (5 bases). The CDR3 spans 13 residues. Germline V gene lookup returns CDR1 LGHDT and CDR2 YNNKEL (reference sequence). V lost 0 bases and J lost 8, with 8 bases in between. In DNA form, the CDR3 reads TGTGCCAGCAGCCAAGAGCTAGCAGATGAGCAGTTCTTC. Translating gives CASSQELADEQFF.

This clonotype came up a few times. The gene calls are TRBV4-3 and TRBJ2-5; D is unresolved. The CDR3 has 15 residues. Trimming removed 0 bases at V and 0 bases at J, with 8 bases between. Germline CDR1 reads LGHNA; CDR2 reads YSLEER. The CDR3 sequence is CASSQDRAYQETQYF. The DNA of the CDR3 is TGCGCCAGCAGCCAAGACCGTGCGTACCAAGAGACCCAGTACTTC.

This clonotype was counted only a few times. CDR3: CASSRRLERSTDTQYF. The CDR3 nucleotides are TGTGCCAGCAGCCGGCGACTGGAGAGGTCCACAGATACGCAGTATTTT. The chain is built from TRBV11-1 and TRBJ2-3; D is unresolved. V was clipped by 5 bases and J by 2 bases, with 17 bases between them. Germline lookup yields CDR1 SGHAT and CDR2 FQDESV (reference sequence). This CDR3 spans 16 amino acids.

This clonotype was seen a few times. The chain recombines TRBV20-1 with TRBJ2-1; tentative D call: TRBD2 (5 bases). Germline CDR1 and CDR2: DFQATT and SNEGSKA (reference sequence). Trimming left V 5 bases short and J 0 bases short, with 11 bases between. The CDR3 runs 14 residues. As DNA, the CDR3 is TGCAGTGCTGCCCGGGGTAGCTCCTACAATGAGCAGTTCTTC. Protein sequence: CSAARGSSYNEQFF.

This clonotype appeared a few times. This sequence joins TRBV6-2 or TRBV6-3 and TRBJ1-5, with 8 bases lining up with TRBD1. This CDR3 has 14 residues. CDR1 and CDR2 (germline): MNHEY, SVGEGT. V shed 2 bases, J shed 8 bases, and the junction held 5 bases outside the gene matches. The CDR3 protein is CASSYGQGLEPQHF. The CDR3 DNA is TGTGCCAGCAGTTACGGACAGGGCCTTGAGCCCCAGCATTTT.

The chain uses TRBV7-2 and TRBJ1-5; no firm D call. Germline V lookup: CDR1 SGHTA, CDR2 FQGNSA. The V and J ends lost 5 bases and 9 bases respectively, with 17 bases between them. This CDR3 is built from 14 residues. In DNA, the CDR3 is TGTGCCAGCAGCCCCCAGCCCGGGCCGGGGCCCCAGCATTTT. Protein product: CASSPQPGPGPQHF. Full variable domain (remainder filled in from reference TRBV7-2 and TRBJ1-5): GAGVSQSPSNKVTEKGKDVELRCDPISGHTALYWYRQSLGQGLEFLIYFQGNSAPDKSGLPSDRFSAERTGGSVSTLTIQRTQQEDSAVYLCASSPQPGPGPQHFGDGTRLSIL.

The chain uses TRBV15 and TRBJ1-1; TRBD1 might be the D (6 bases). V lost 1 base, J lost 0 bases, and 12 bases lay in between. CDR1 is LNHNV, CDR2 YYDKDF, per germline (reference sequence). CDR3 length equals 16 residues. CDR3 coding DNA: TGTGCCACCAGCAGAGGAGGGGCAGGGGTGAACACTGAAGCTTTCTTT. Residues: CATSRGGAGVNTEAFF.

This clonotype was picked up a small number of times. The gene calls are TRBV28 and TRBJ2-5, with 7 bases aligning to TRBD2. With V trimmed by 5 bases and J by 7 bases, 10 bases remained unmatched. The CDR3 runs to 14 residues. The germline V gene has CDR1 MDHEN and CDR2 SYDVKM. CDR3 sequence reads: CASSRGVGSGTQYF. The CDR3 nucleotides read TGTGCCAGCAGTCGGGGGGTTGGCAGCGGGACCCAGTACTTC.

This clonotype was counted a few times. The J gene is TRBJ2-7, the V gene TRBV5-1; TRBD1 agrees at 7 bases. V trimming: 4 bases; J trimming: 9 bases; junction bases outside the gene matches: 10. Germline V gene sequence: CDR1 SGHRS, CDR2 YFSETQ. This CDR3 spans 13 amino acids. DNA for the CDR3: TGCGCCAGCAGCGCCGGACAGGACCCACGGCAGTACGTC. Protein product: CASSAGQDPRQYV.

This clonotype was observed many times. The chain combines TRBV6-5 with TRBJ2-5; D gene unclear. The germline CDR1 and CDR2 sequences are MNHEY and SVGAGI. V was cut by 4 bases and J by 5 bases, with 17 bases left in between. The CDR3 runs 15 residues. CDR3 nucleotides: TGTGCCAGCAGTTCCCAATGGTCTTCGGCGGAGACCCAGTACTTC. Protein product: CASSSQWSSAETQYF.

This rearrangement joins TRBV3-1 to TRBJ2-1; TRBD2 matches 9 bases. Trimming took 3 bases from V and 13 from J; bases not matched to a gene: 1. Per germline, CDR1 LGHDT and CDR2 YNNKEL (reference sequence). The CDR3 sequence is 11 residues long. This CDR3 reads CASSQRGGQFF. In DNA, the CDR3 is TGTGCCAGCAGCCAGCGGGGGGGCCAGTTCTTC.

The chain links TRBV12-3 or TRBV12-4 to TRBJ2-1, with a tentative D call TRBD1 (6 bases). The CDR3 length is 15 residues. Trimming shortened V by 5 bases and J by 8 bases, and 19 bases separated the two germline ends. The CDR3 region is CASSPSRDTNDEQFF. As DNA, the CDR3 is TGTGCCAGCAGTCCATCTCGGGACACCAACGATGAGCAGTTCTTC.

This clonotype was observed at least ten times. The chain combines TRBV6-4 with TRBJ2-3; a weak D match, TRBD2 (5 bases). CDR1 and CDR2 (germline): MRHNA, SNTAGT. CDR3 length: 13 amino acids. Deletions cut 2 bases from V and 3 bases from J, with 6 bases between. The CDR3 reads CASSDRETDTQYF. The CDR3 nucleotides read TGTGCCAGCAGTGACAGGGAGACAGATACGCAGTATTTT.

This clonotype showed up just a few times. The V call is TRBV11-2, the J call TRBJ2-2; D assignment may be TRBD1 or TRBD2 (5 bases each). Trimming pared 8 bases from V and 5 bases from J, leaving 18 bases between. This CDR3 has 15 residues. Per germline, CDR1 SGHAT and CDR2 FQNNGV. CDR3 protein: CASGSTRGPTGELFF. As DNA, the CDR3 is TGTGCCAGCGGATCAACCCGGGGACCTACCGGGGAGCTGTTTTTT.

The rearrangement uses TRBV6-2 or TRBV6-3 and TRBJ2-5, with D uncertain. The CDR3 runs to 12 residues. Germline V gene data show CDR1 as MNHEY and CDR2 as SVGEGT. Trimming took 2 bases from V and 5 from J, leaving 6 bases between them. CDR3: CASSYGPETQYF. The CDR3, as DNA: TGTGCCAGCAGTTACGGACCCGAGACCCAGTACTTC.

The V gene is TRBV3-1, the J gene TRBJ1-1; 7 nucleotides line up with TRBD1. Germline-derived CDR1 and CDR2 are LGHDT and YNNKEL (reference sequence). J gave up 11 bases and V 1 base, and 13 bases lay outside the gene matches. The CDR3 runs to 15 residues. The CDR3: CASSQGRKGGAFAFF. The CDR3 nucleotides read TGTGCCAGCAGCCAAGGCAGGAAAGGGGGCGCTTTCGCTTTCTTT.

This clonotype has more than one count but fewer than ten. The chain links TRBV7-2 to TRBJ1-1; no reliable D call. Germline CDR1 is SGHTA and CDR2 is FQGNSA. Trimming stripped 5 bases from V and 5 bases from J, with 12 bases between. This CDR3 contains 13 residues. The CDR3 reads CASSPRLRTEAFF. The DNA of the CDR3 is TGTGCCAGCAGCCCCCGTCTGAGGACTGAAGCTTTCTTT.

The J gene is TRBJ2-7, the V gene TRBV29-1, with D perhaps matching TRBD2 (6 bases). Per the germline V gene, CDR1 is SQVTM and CDR2 is ANQGSEA. V lost 1 base and J 0 bases, leaving 10 bases between the germline ends. CDR3 size: 14 residues. CDR3 sequence reads: CSVEVERVSYEQYF. CDR3 DNA: TGCAGCGTTGAAGTTGAGCGGGTCTCCTACGAGCAGTACTTC.

This clonotype came up a few times. J is TRBJ1-2 and V is TRBV25-1; D is unclear. The CDR3 sequence is 12 residues long. V was clipped by 8 bases and J by 8 bases, with 15 bases between them. Germline V CDR1 and CDR2: MGHDK, SYGVNS. This CDR3 is CASHFGVGGYTF. The CDR3 DNA follows: TGTGCCAGCCACTTCGGGGTCGGAGGCTACACCTTC.

This clonotype was observed a handful of times. This chain uses TRBV6-6 with TRBJ2-7; D is perhaps TRBD2 (5 bases). The germline V and J ends were trimmed by 5 bases and 2 bases, with 16 bases remaining between them. The CDR3 has 15 residues. Germline-derived CDR1 and CDR2 are MNHNY and SVGAGI (reference sequence). The CDR3 here is CASSTGGLGPYEQYF. The CDR3 DNA reads TGTGCCAGCAGTACGGGTGGACTGGGCCCCTACGAGCAGTACTTC.

The J gene is TRBJ2-7, the V gene TRBV11-3, with TRBD2 matching 12 bases. Per the germline V gene, CDR1 is SGHNT and CDR2 is YENEEA. This CDR3 spans 17 amino acids. The V gene end was trimmed by 5 bases and the J gene end by 3 bases; junction bases not matched to a gene: 11. This chain's CDR3 is CASSHGLAGGPGYEQYF. CDR3 bases: TGTGCCAGCAGCCACGGCCTAGCGGGAGGGCCAGGCTACGAGCAGTACTTC. The complete variable domain, with remaining parts taken from reference TRBV11-3 and TRBJ2-7, reads EAGVVQSPRYKIIEKKQPVAFWCNPISGHNTLYWYLQNLGQGPELLIRYENEEAVDDSQLPKDRFSAERLKGVDSTLKIQPAELGDSAVYLCASSHGLAGGPGYEQYFGPGTRLTVT.

This clonotype has just a few counts. V usage is TRBV6-2 or TRBV6-3 and J usage is TRBJ2-3; 7 positions agree with TRBD2. The CDR3 is 15 residues long. Trimming cost V 7 bases and J 3 bases; bases outside gene matches: 10. Germline V gene sequence: CDR1 MNHEY, CDR2 SVGEGT. In DNA form, the CDR3 reads TGTGCCAGCAAGATACGAGCGGGGCGGACAGATACGCAGTATTTT. Amino acid sequence: CASKIRAGRTDTQYF.

This clonotype was counted a few times. The J gene is TRBJ2-2, the V gene TRBV18; TRBD2 is a possible D gene (5 bases). Trimming shortened V by 6 bases and J by 6 bases, and 14 bases separated the two germline ends. The CDR3 has 14 amino acids. Germline assignment: CDR1 KGHSH and CDR2 LQKENI. The CDR3 reads CASSREQSAGELFF. The CDR3 region has the DNA TGTGCCAGCTCCCGGGAACAGTCGGCCGGGGAGCTGTTTTTT.

V and J are TRBV20-1 and TRBJ2-3, with D maybe TRBD1 (6 bases). The length of the CDR3 is 14 residues. Trimming left V 5 bases short and J 6 bases short, with 18 bases between. Germline CDR1 reads DFQATT; CDR2 reads SNEGSKA (reference sequence). The CDR3: CSASRGRAWDTQYF. CDR3 nucleotide sequence: TGCAGTGCTTCCAGGGGTAGGGCCTGGGATACGCAGTATTTT.